This TCR beta chain was found in a study of blood T cell repertoires in COVID-19. Study-wide context: Sites in the United States, Italy and Spain provided acute and convalescent COVID-19 samples. Sources were T cells, B-cell-depleted T cells, or PBMCs; the material itself was cDNA or gDNA.

Followed over time, Seattle patients had been enrolled while infection was active. Original analysis: Counts of nucleated cells, estimated from reference gene primer amplification, were obtained. TCRdb's copy holds only in-frame clones and misses some; the assay was immunoSEQ multiplex PCR. The V and J calls and clone size were taken over from that table, and D and trimming were inferred from the DNA. The profile shows about 400,000 clones, around nine tenths of them singletons. Germline trimming cut 5 bases from V and 5 bases from J; bases unmatched to any gene: 11. The CDR3 spans 16 residues. Germline loops: CDR1 KGHSH, CDR2 LQKENI.

This sequence was found in a woman aged 60 to 75 with COVID-19, enrolled during active disease. The chain has TRBV18 and TRBJ2-7; 11 nucleotides line up with TRBD1. Sequenced input: peripheral blood. In nucleotides, the CDR3 is TGTGCCAGCTCAGCGGACAGGGGGCAAAGATCCAACGAGCAGTACTTC. This sequence encodes CASSADRGQRSNEQYF.